This T cell receptor (beta chain) was profiled in a study of post-analysis software for immune sequencing data. Overall study results and limits: Roughly five TRBV segments, including TRBV5-6, TRBV5-1 and TRBV20-1, were more frequent in patients than controls.

V was clipped by 2 bases and J by 7 bases; unmatched bases: 5. Germline V CDR1 and CDR2: SGHTA, FQGNSA. CDR3 length: 13 amino acids. Unique molecular identifiers featured in each of the TCR beta cDNA libraries. TCRdb reanalysed the PCR reads using MiXCR and keeps one entry per CDR3 protein. The top ten clones hold 9.5% to 13% of a sample with about half a million distinct CDR3 sequences, roughly 45% of them seen once. In its sample, this clonotype was seen once. Antigen: not known. The receptor was isolated from a girl under 18 with multiple sclerosis. The chain joins TRBV7-2 to TRBJ2-7; 7 bases are shared with TRBD1. Sequences were obtained from blood. The DNA of the CDR3 is TGTGCCAGCAGCTTAACAGGGGCCAGGGAGCAGTACTTC. This translates into CASSLTGAREQYF.